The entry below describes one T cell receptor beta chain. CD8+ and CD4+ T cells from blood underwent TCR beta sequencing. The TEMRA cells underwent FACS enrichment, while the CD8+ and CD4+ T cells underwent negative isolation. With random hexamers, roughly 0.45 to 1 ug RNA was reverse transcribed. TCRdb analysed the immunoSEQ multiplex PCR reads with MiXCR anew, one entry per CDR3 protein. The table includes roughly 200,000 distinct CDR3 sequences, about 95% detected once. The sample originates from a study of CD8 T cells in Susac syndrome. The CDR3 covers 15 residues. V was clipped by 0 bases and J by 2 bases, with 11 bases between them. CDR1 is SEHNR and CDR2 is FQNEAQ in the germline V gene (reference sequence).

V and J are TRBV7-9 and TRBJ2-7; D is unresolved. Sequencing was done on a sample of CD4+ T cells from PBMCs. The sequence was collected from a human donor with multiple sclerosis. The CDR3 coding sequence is TGTGCCAGCAGCTTAGCGCCACCAGCCCCCTACGAGCAGTACTTC. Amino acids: CASSLAPPAPYEQYF. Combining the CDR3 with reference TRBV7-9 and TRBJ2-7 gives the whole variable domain DTGVSQNPRHKITKRGQNVTFRCDPISEHNRLYWYRQTLGQGPEFLTYFQNEAQLEKSRLLSDRFSAERPKGSFSTLEIQRTEQGDSAMYLCASSLAPPAPYEQYFGPGTRLTVT.